The 30 T cell receptor beta chains presented below share a single source sample, sequenced in a study of blood T cell repertoires in COVID-19. Sequencing was performed with immunoSEQ multiplex PCR; in TCRdb, only in-frame clones are kept and a portion is missing. The sample shows about 230,000 clones, roughly 80% of them seen only once. The sequenced sample was peripheral blood. The receptor source for this set is a woman between 70 and 85 years old with active or convalescent COVID-19.

The chain links TRBV12-2 to TRBJ2-4; TRBD1 is the table's D call, not checked against the DNA. TRBV12-2 is shown as a pseudogene. CDR3 size: 18 residues. CDR3 bases: TGTGCAAGTCGCTTAGGTGGCAGGGATCGAAGAGCCAAAAACATTCAGTACTTC. Translating it yields CASRLGGRDRRAKNIQYF.

The CDR3 loop is CASSPPGTGLYNEQFF. DNA of the CDR3: TGTGCCAGCTCACCACCCGGGACAGGTCTTTACAATGAGCAGTTCTTC. J is TRBJ2-1 and V is TRBV18; the match to TRBD1 covers 8 bases. The CDR3 is 16 residues long. The germline CDR1 and CDR2 sequences are KGHSH and LQKENI. V was clipped by 0 bases and J by 4 bases; unmatched bases: 5.

This chain links TRBV5-1 with TRBJ2-1; a weak D match, TRBD1 (6 bases). The CDR3 loop spans 14 amino acids. CDR1 and CDR2 from the germline V gene are SGHRS and YFSETQ. Trimming took off 8 bases at V and 5 bases at J, with 17 bases between the two ends. CDR3 sequence reads: CASGRQGPNNEQFF. The CDR3, as DNA: TGCGCCAGTGGTCGGCAGGGGCCCAACAATGAGCAGTTCTTC.

The chain joins TRBV5-1 to TRBJ2-1; D gene uncertain. Germline CDR1 SGHRS, CDR2 YFSETQ. Trimming cost V 4 bases and J 0 bases, with 11 bases left between them. This CDR3 has 15 amino acids. CDR3 sequence reads: CASSDLASSYNEQFF. The CDR3 DNA reads as TGCGCCAGCAGCGACTTAGCTAGCTCCTACAATGAGCAGTTCTTC.

The J gene is TRBJ2-7, the V gene TRBV5-1; 9 bases align to TRBD1. With V trimmed by 2 bases and J by 3 bases, 3 bases remained unmatched. The CDR3 sequence is 14 residues long. Germline CDR1 and CDR2: SGHRS and YFSETQ. Written as DNA, the CDR3 is TGCGCCAGCAGCTTCGCGGGACAGGGCTACGAGCAGTACTTC. Amino acids: CASSFAGQGYEQYF.

The chain couples TRBV25-1 to TRBJ1-2; 7 bases are shared with TRBD1. With 6 bases clipped from V and 3 bases from J, the junction kept 7 bases outside the gene matches. The CDR3 runs 14 residues. Germline V CDR1 and CDR2: MGHDK, SYGVNS. The CDR3 is CASSLGGWDYGYTF. The CDR3 DNA reads TGTGCCAGCAGCTTAGGGGGCTGGGACTATGGCTACACCTTC.

The chain is built from TRBV11-2 and TRBJ1-1, with no clear D. This CDR3 comprises 13 residues. V was pared by 3 bases and J by 1 base, with 6 bases between. Germline CDR1 is SGHAT and CDR2 is FQNNGV. In nucleotides, the CDR3 is TGTGCCAGCAGCTTTGGCGGGAACACTGAAGCTTTCTTT. This codes for CASSFGGNTEAFF.

This clone came up once. V usage is TRBV18 and J usage is TRBJ1-2; TRBD1 agrees at 11 bases. CDR3 size: 17 residues. Trimming took 3 bases from V and 4 from J; bases not matched to a gene: 10. The germline CDR1 and CDR2 sequences are KGHSH and LQKENI. CDR3: CASSPLGQGVNSYGYTF. The CDR3 DNA reads as TGTGCCAGCTCACCCCTGGGACAGGGGGTAAATAGCTATGGCTACACCTTC.

This clone was detected a few times. V usage is TRBV6-5 and J usage is TRBJ2-2; tentatively, D is TRBD2 (6 bases). Trimming left V 0 bases short and J 7 bases short, with 12 bases between. Germline V gives CDR1 MNHEY, CDR2 SVGAGI. The CDR3 length is 15 residues. CDR3 in DNA: TGTGCCAGCAGTTACTCGCCCCCCGGGGGCGGGGAGCTGTTTTTT. This gives the protein CASSYSPPGGGELFF.

This clone has just a few counts. The chain combines TRBV5-4 with TRBJ1-1; D uncertain. The CDR3 contains 15 residues. The germline CDR1 and CDR2 sequences are SGHNT and YYREEE (reference sequence). V gave up 0 bases and J gave up 3 bases, with 12 bases separating them. For the CDR3, the DNA is TGTGCCAGCAGCTTGGCGGGATTTTGGTACACTGAAGCTTTCTTT. Residues: CASSLAGFWYTEAFF.

The chain carries TRBV18 and TRBJ2-1; 15 nucleotides align to TRBD2. This CDR3 is built from 19 residues. Trimming cost V 7 bases and J 0 bases; bases outside gene matches: 10. Germline V gene sequence: CDR1 KGHSH, CDR2 LQKENI. The CDR3 region has the DNA TGTGCCAGCTACTTGTCCGGGACTAGCGGGAGGATCTCCTACAATGAGCAGTTCTTC. Translating gives CASYLSGTSGRISYNEQFF.

The V and J genes are TRBV27 and TRBJ2-3; D is possibly TRBD1 (5 bases). The germline gives CDR1 MNHEY, CDR2 SMNVEV (reference sequence). V was shortened by 3 bases and J by 6 bases, with 7 bases between the two germline ends. The CDR3 runs to 12 residues. The CDR3 sequence is CASSFQGDTQYF. CDR3 nucleotides: TGTGCCAGCAGTTTTCAGGGCGATACGCAGTATTTT.

The chain couples TRBV24-1 to TRBJ2-3; 7 bases agree with TRBD2. After removal of 3 bases from V and 5 bases from J, the junction contained 1 base not matched to a gene. This CDR3 region has 13 residues. CDR1 and CDR2 (germline): KGHDR, SFDVKD. The CDR3 spells CATSDGRGDTQYF. Here the CDR3 DNA reads TGTGCCACCAGTGATGGGAGGGGAGATACGCAGTATTTT.

The chain recombines TRBV16 with TRBJ1-2, with D perhaps matching TRBD1 (5 bases). The CDR3 is made up of 16 amino acids. The V and J ends lost 0 bases and 0 bases respectively, with 11 bases between them. Germline CDR1 KGHSY, CDR2 FQNENV. As DNA, the CDR3 is TGTGCCAGCAGCCAATCCTTTCAGGGAACTAACTATGGCTACACCTTC. Its protein is CASSQSFQGTNYGYTF.

The chain combines TRBV11-3 with TRBJ1-2; D remains unclear. The CDR3 covers 19 residues. Germline V gene data show CDR1 as SGHNT and CDR2 as YENEEA. The V end was cut by 2 bases, the J end by 1 base, with 23 bases between. The CDR3 DNA sequence: TGTGCCAGCAGCTTAAAACACGTACAGAACTTAAATTATAACTATGGCTACACCTTC. Encoded protein: CASSLKHVQNLNYNYGYTF.

The chain couples TRBV18 to TRBJ2-5, with D possibly matching TRBD2 (5 bases). This CDR3 is 13 amino acids long. CDR1 is KGHSH, CDR2 LQKENI, per germline. The V gene lost 7 bases and the J gene lost 2 bases, with 11 bases spanning the gap. This CDR3 is CASYAGIQETQYF. The CDR3 DNA reads as TGTGCCAGCTACGCCGGGATTCAAGAGACCCAGTACTTC.

The chain employs TRBV2 and TRBJ1-5; no reliable D call. V lost 6 bases, J lost 3 bases, and 9 bases lay in between. The germline CDR1 and CDR2 sequences are SNHLY and FYNNEI. CDR3 size: 13 residues. In DNA form, the CDR3 reads TGTGCCAGCAGAGGAGGACCCAATCAGCCCCAGCATTTT. Encoded protein: CASRGGPNQPQHF. The full variable domain, its missing parts supplied by reference TRBV2 and TRBJ1-5, is EPEVTQTPSHQVTQMGQEVILRCVPISNHLYFYWYRQILGQKVEFLVSFYNNEISEKSEIFDDQFSVERPDGSNFTLKIRSTKLEDSAMYFCASRGGPNQPQHFGDGTRLSIL.

V usage is TRBV19 and J usage is TRBJ1-2, with TRBD1 as a possible D gene (5 bases). V dropped 5 bases and J dropped 5 bases, with 21 bases sitting between them. The CDR3 consists of 16 residues. Germline CDR1 LNHDA, CDR2 SQIVND (reference sequence). This CDR3 reads CASSPSGAERLYGYTF. The CDR3 nucleotides read TGTGCCAGTAGTCCTTCTGGGGCGGAGAGGTTATATGGCTACACCTTC.

The chain couples TRBV3-1 (or the pseudogene TRBV3-2) to TRBJ1-1, with no clear D. The CDR3 sequence is 15 residues long. Germline CDR1 is LGHDT and CDR2 is YNNKEL (reference sequence). The V gene lost 0 bases and the J gene lost 0 bases, with 8 bases spanning the gap. The CDR3 coding sequence is TGTGCCAGCAGCCAAGATCTGAGCCTGAACACTGAAGCTTTCTTT. Protein sequence: CASSQDLSLNTEAFF.

The CDR3 coding sequence is TGTGCCAGTAGTATGGAATTAGCGGGAGGGGGGGAGCAGTTCTTC. Translating it yields CASSMELAGGGEQFF. The chain joins TRBV19 to TRBJ2-1; 11 bases fit TRBD2. Per germline, CDR1 LNHDA and CDR2 SQIVND (reference sequence). Germline trimming cut 3 bases from V and 10 bases from J; bases unmatched to any gene: 8. CDR3 length: 15 amino acids.

The rearrangement uses TRBV6-2 or TRBV6-3 and TRBJ2-4, with 7 nucleotides matching TRBD2. J was trimmed by 0 bases and V by 5 bases; bases with no gene match: 13. The CDR3 covers 18 residues. From germline, CDR1 is MNHEY and CDR2 SVGEGT. CDR3 amino acids: CASSPRAGVAVAKNIQYF. DNA for the CDR3: TGTGCCAGCAGTCCCCGCGCGGGAGTGGCGGTAGCCAAAAACATTCAGTACTTC.

V usage is TRBV10-3 and J usage is TRBJ2-1; 13 nucleotides match TRBD2. Germline V lookup: CDR1 ENHRY, CDR2 SYGVKD. The CDR3 is 16 residues long. Unmatched junction bases numbered 10, after V lost 6 bases and J lost 8 bases. Here the CDR3 DNA reads TGTGCCATCAGCCAGGGGCGGACTAGCGGGAGCTATGAGCAGTTCTTC. This codes for CAISQGRTSGSYEQFF.

This sequence joins TRBV6-5 and TRBJ2-3; D might be TRBD1 (5 bases). The germline V and J ends were trimmed by 6 bases and 4 bases, with 8 bases remaining between them. The CDR3 has 12 residues. Germline V lookup: CDR1 MNHEY, CDR2 SVGAGI. CDR3 bases: TGTGCCAGCAGCGACAGTGCAGATACGCAGTATTTT. It encodes CASSDSADTQYF.

This clone was counted once. Different DNA sequences within this sample yield the same CDR3. J is TRBJ2-5 and V is TRBV10-3, with TRBD2 as a possible D gene (6 bases). Trimming pared 0 bases from V and 2 bases from J, leaving 7 bases between. The CDR3 runs to 14 residues. Germline V gene data show CDR1 as ENHRY and CDR2 as SYGVKD. DNA for the CDR3: TGTGCCATCAGTGAGTCGGGGGGTCAAGAGACCCAGTACTTC. Translating it yields CAISESGGQETQYF.

The chain joins TRBV7-9 to TRBJ2-7; no clear D. Per the germline V gene, CDR1 is SEHNR and CDR2 is FQNEAQ (reference sequence). The length of the CDR3 is 14 residues. V was pared by 3 bases and J by 1 base, with 10 bases between. The CDR3 nucleotides are TGTGCCAGCAGCTTCGTTTCAGGTTCCTACGAGCAGTACTTC. It is translated as CASSFVSGSYEQYF.

This chain uses TRBV28 with TRBJ1-2; D is unclear. CDR3 size: 13 residues. Germline V lookup: CDR1 MDHEN, CDR2 SYDVKM. Trimming removed 5 bases at V and 5 bases at J, with 12 bases between. This CDR3 is CASSQDRRYGYTF. CDR3 in DNA: TGTGCCAGCAGTCAGGACCGGAGGTATGGCTACACCTTC.

The chain couples TRBV28 to TRBJ1-2, with 12 bases lining up with TRBD1. The length of the CDR3 is 15 residues. Germline V gene sequence: CDR1 MDHEN, CDR2 SYDVKM. J gave up 4 bases and V 8 bases, and 8 bases lay outside the gene matches. Here the CDR3 DNA reads TGTGCCAGCGCCGTGGGGACAGGGGGCCTCTATGGCTACACCTTC. This sequence encodes CASAVGTGGLYGYTF.

The rearrangement uses TRBV18 and TRBJ1-1; TRBD1 agrees at 8 bases. This CDR3 is 16 amino acids long. The V and J ends lost 3 bases and 4 bases, in that order; junction bases with no gene match: 10. Germline V gene lookup returns CDR1 KGHSH and CDR2 LQKENI. CDR3 in amino acids: CASSPTGTGGSTEAFF. The CDR3 coding sequence is TGTGCCAGCTCACCTACCGGGACAGGAGGGTCCACTGAAGCTTTCTTT.

V gene TRBV6-6 combines with J gene TRBJ1-6; TRBD1 matches 9 bases. With 6 bases clipped from V and 8 bases from J, the junction kept 8 bases outside the gene matches. The CDR3 length is 15 residues. In germline, CDR1 is MNHNY, CDR2 SVGAGI (reference sequence). The CDR3: CASSPGTGLDSPLHF. CDR3 nucleotides: TGTGCCAGCAGCCCCGGGACAGGGTTGGATTCACCCCTCCACTTT.

The chain uses TRBV29-1 and TRBJ2-7; D unclear. With 8 bases removed from V and 6 bases from J, the gap between germline ends came to 20 bases. Germline V gives CDR1 SQVTM, CDR2 ANQGSEA. This CDR3 contains 13 residues. The CDR3 nucleotides read TGCAGCCTCTTTGGGCTTGGGTTACCCGAGCAGTACTTC. Translating gives CSLFGLGLPEQYF.